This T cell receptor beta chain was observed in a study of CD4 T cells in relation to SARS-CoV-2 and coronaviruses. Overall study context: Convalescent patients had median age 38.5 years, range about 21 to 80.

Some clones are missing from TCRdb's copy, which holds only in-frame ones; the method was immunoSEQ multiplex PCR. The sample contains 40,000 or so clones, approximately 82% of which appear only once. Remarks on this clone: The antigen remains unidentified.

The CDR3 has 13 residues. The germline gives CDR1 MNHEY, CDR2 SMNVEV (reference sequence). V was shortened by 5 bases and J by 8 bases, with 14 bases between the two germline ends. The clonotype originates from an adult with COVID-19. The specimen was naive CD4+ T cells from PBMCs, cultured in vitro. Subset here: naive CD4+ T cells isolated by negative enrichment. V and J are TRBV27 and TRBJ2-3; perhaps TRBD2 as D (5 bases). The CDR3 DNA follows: TGTGCCAGCAGTGCCTCACTAGTGGCTACGCAGTATTTT. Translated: CASSASLVATQYF.